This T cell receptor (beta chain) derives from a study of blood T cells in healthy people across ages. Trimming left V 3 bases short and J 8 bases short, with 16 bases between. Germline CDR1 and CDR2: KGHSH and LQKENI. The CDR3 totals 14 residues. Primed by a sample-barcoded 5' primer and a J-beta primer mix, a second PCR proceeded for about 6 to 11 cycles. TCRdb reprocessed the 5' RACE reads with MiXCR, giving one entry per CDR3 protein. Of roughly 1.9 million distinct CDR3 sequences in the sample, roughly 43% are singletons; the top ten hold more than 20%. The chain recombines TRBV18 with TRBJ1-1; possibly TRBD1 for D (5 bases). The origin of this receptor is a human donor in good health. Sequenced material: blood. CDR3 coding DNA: TGTGCCAGCTCACCTCTCGGACAAAGTCGAGAAGCTTTCTTT. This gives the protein CASSPLGQSREAFF.